The clone carrying this T cell receptor beta chain was observed at least ten times. From germline, CDR1 is SGHRS and CDR2 YFSETQ. The J segment lost 2 bases and the V segment lost 2 bases, leaving 5 bases of the junction unmatched. This CDR3 has 15 amino acids. The sample is drawn from a study of identical twins. TCRdb used MiXCR to reprocess the 5' RACE reads, holding one entry per CDR3 protein. Altogether approximately 600,000 distinct CDR3 sequences are present, more than 9% being singletons, with the ten largest covering 2.5% to 3.5%. The data also belong to a second study, concerning yellow fever vaccine responses in identical twins.

The specimen was PBMCs. The TCR sequence derives from a woman in her late teens or twenties in good health. The chain has TRBV5-1 and TRBJ2-7, with TRBD2 matching 9 bases. CDR3 nucleotides: TGCGCCAGCAGCTTTCTAGCGGGATCAACCTACGAGCAGTACTTC. Translating gives CASSFLAGSTYEQYF. The whole variable domain, remainder taken from reference TRBV5-1 and TRBJ2-7, is KAGVTQTPRYLIKTRGQQVTLSCSPISGHRSVSWYQQTPGQGLQFLFEYFSETQRNKGNFPGRFSGRQFSNSRSEMNVSTLELGDSALYLCASSFLAGSTYEQYFGPGTRLTVT.